This T cell receptor beta chain derives from a study of shared clonotypes between healthy human individuals. Study details: CD4 naive cells filled three plates per donor, CD4 memory three, CD8 naive two and CD8 memory one. Study outcomes and limitations: It was observed that approximately 5% of naive CD4 clonotypes were shared across a handful of donors.

Per the germline V gene, CDR1 is SGHKS and CDR2 is YYEKEE (reference sequence). The CDR3 has 14 amino acids. The study drew its donors from healthy HIV-negative adults without recent acute infections or vaccinations. Sorted-subset replicate PCR reactions were performed with around 200 ng DNA, corresponding to 30,000 or so T cell genomes. The method was immunoSEQ multiplex PCR; TCRdb's version includes in-frame clones alone and lacks a portion of them. The sample holds about 1 million clones, more than 65% seen once. With regard to this clone: Its target is unknown. The germline gene is not matched at one end of the junction; a read error may be the cause.

This receptor was obtained from a man younger than 30 in good health. The rearrangement uses TRBV5-5 and TRBJ1-1; D uncertain. The sequencing sample was made of memory CD4+ T cells sorted from blood. Documented subset: CD45RA-negative fraction. CDR3 protein: CASSLDFMNTEAFF. Here the CDR3 DNA reads TGTGCCAGCAGTTTGGACTTCATGAACACTGAAGCTTTCTTT. Full variable domain (remainder filled in from reference TRBV5-5 and TRBJ1-1): DAGVTQSPTHLIKTRGQQVTLRCSPISGHKSVSWYQQVLGQGPQFIFQYYEKEERGRGNFPDRFSARQFPNYSSELNVNALLLGDSALYLCASSLDFMNTEAFFGQGTRLTVV.